A selection of T cell receptor beta chains follows, all from one sample in a study of blood T cell repertoires in COVID-19. The method was immunoSEQ multiplex PCR; TCRdb's version includes in-frame clones alone and lacks a portion of them. The sample comprises 150,000 to 200,000 clones, about 86% of which are singletons, and over 7% rests with the top ten. Sequencing was performed on peripheral blood. These receptors were taken from a man in his fifties or sixties with active or convalescent COVID-19. Both conserved end residues are part of each CDR3. The D gene is left open where the match is weak.

D gene	J gene	V gene	CDR3 protein
TRBD2	TRBJ2-7	TRBV4-2	CASSPGVGLARPYEQYF
TRBD1	TRBJ2-7	TRBV3-1/TRBV3-2	CASSPQGEMYEQYF
-	TRBJ1-5	TRBV25-1	CASSSGEYSNQPQHF
-	TRBJ2-1	TRBV11-2	CASSERTSYNEQFF
-	TRBJ2-7	TRBV27	CASSSNRESYEQYF
TRBD1	TRBJ1-2	TRBV28	CASREPNRGNANYGYTF
TRBD1	TRBJ1-1	TRBV6-5	CASSYSQGAGGTEAFF
TRBD1	TRBJ2-7	TRBV5-1	CASSSGTVAYEQYF
-	TRBJ2-5	TRBV27	CASSLGGGFQETQYF
TRBD1	TRBJ1-3	TRBV7-2	CASSLRQGSGNTIYF
-	TRBJ2-1	TRBV2	CASRVSQGYEQFF
TRBD1	TRBJ1-1	TRBV19	CASRDRGDMNTEAFF
-	TRBJ1-1	TRBV12-3/TRBV12-4	CASSPRRTEAFF
-	TRBJ1-4	TRBV14	CASSQTPGASNEKLFF
TRBD2	TRBJ2-1	TRBV28	CAASGSLNEQFF
-	TRBJ2-5	TRBV28	CASSFSVQETQYF
-	TRBJ1-1	TRBV27	CASSPRTDRNTEAFF
-	TRBJ2-2	TRBV6-2/TRBV6-3	CASSLGRGTGELFF
TRBD1	TRBJ1-6	TRBV4-3	CASSARDRDNSPLHF
TRBD2	TRBJ2-3	TRBV4-3	CASSQDTLGTSGTSTDTQYF
TRBD1	TRBJ1-1	TRBV18	CASSPRGTGGNTEAFF
-	TRBJ1-1	TRBV25-1	CASSPGAVPEAFF
-	TRBJ2-2	TRBV24-1	CATSDRPTGELFF
-	TRBJ2-7	TRBV7-3	CASSLGQSNEQYF
-	TRBJ1-1	TRBV29-1	CSAAGQRSYTEAFF